This TCR beta chain is drawn from a study of T cell changes during pregnancy in multiple sclerosis. The germline V gene has CDR1 SGHVS and CDR2 FQNEAQ. This CDR3 is 14 amino acids long. The V segment lost 11 bases and the J segment 5 bases; nucleotides outside the gene matches: 10. Produced via immunoSEQ multiplex PCR; TCRdb's table is partial and in-frame only. Of about 130,000 clones in the sample, 90% to 98% are singletons; the top ten hold about 0.42%. The rearrangement uses TRBV7-8 and TRBJ2-2; 8 bases match TRBD2. The sample was peripheral blood, taken after pregnancy. This receptor was taken from a female donor with multiple sclerosis, enrolled in a pregnancy study. The CDR3 DNA follows: TGTGCCGGGTTGAGGCGGGAGGTTACCGGGGAGCTGTTTTTT. Its protein product is CAGLRREVTGELFF.